Listed here is a single TCR beta chain. The study ran its PCR with 60 Vbeta and 13 Jbeta primers. The data were produced by immunoSEQ multiplex PCR, yet TCRdb's version contains in-frame clones alone and is incomplete. This sample yields 150,000 to 200,000 clones, of which roughly three quarters are seen a single time; about 3.4% belongs to the top ten. This specimen comes from a study of cytomegalovirus exposure and HLA in healthy donors. Germline CDR1 SGDLS, CDR2 YYNGEE. With 4 bases removed from V and 2 bases from J, the gap between germline ends came to 13 bases. The CDR3 extends over 14 amino acids.

The chain has TRBV9 and TRBJ2-7; D might be TRBD1 (5 bases). The clonotype was recovered from a male donor in good health and CMV-seronegative. Sequencing input: PBMCs. For the CDR3, the DNA is TGTGCCAGCAGCCCACAGGTGAATGCCTACGAGCAGTACTTC. As protein: CASSPQVNAYEQYF.